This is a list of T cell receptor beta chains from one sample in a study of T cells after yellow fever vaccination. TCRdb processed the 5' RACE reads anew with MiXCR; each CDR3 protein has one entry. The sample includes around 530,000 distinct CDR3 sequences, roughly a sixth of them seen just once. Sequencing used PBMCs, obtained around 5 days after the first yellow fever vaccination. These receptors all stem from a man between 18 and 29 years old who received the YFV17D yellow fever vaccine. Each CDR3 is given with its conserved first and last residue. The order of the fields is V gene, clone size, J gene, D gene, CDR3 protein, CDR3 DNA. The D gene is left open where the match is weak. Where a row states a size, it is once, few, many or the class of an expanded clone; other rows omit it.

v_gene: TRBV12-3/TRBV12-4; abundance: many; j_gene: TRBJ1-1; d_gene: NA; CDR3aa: CASSFSGTEAFF; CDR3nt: TGTGCCAGCAGTTTTAGTGGCACTGAAGCTTTCTTT
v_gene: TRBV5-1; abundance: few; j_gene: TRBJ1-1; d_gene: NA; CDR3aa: CASSPRRGGTEAFF; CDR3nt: TGCGCCAGCAGTCCCCGGCGAGGGGGCACTGAAGCTTTCTTT
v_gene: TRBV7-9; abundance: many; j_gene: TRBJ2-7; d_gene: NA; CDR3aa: CASSLEGGLEQYF; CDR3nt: TGTGCCAGCAGCTTAGAAGGAGGGCTCGAGCAGTACTTC
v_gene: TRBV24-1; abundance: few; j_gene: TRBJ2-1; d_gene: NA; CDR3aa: CATSSGHLGLDNEQFF; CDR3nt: TGTGCCACCAGTAGCGGCCACCTAGGGTTGGACAATGAGCAGTTCTTC
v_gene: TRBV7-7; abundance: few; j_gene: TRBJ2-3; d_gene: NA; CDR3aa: CAVGTGLGTDTQYF; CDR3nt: TGTGCCGTCGGAACGGGACTGGGCACAGATACGCAGTATTTT
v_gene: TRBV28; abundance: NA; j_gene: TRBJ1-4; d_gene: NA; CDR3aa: CASSFPGDEKLFF; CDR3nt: TGTGCCAGCAGTTTCCCAGGGGACGAAAAACTGTTTTTT
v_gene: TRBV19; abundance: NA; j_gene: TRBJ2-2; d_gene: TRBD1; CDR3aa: CASSTRQGTGELFF; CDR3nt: TGTGCCAGTAGTACCCGACAGGGCACCGGGGAGCTGTTTTTT
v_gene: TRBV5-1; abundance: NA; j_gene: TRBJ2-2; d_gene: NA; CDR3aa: CASSLGPRVITGELFF; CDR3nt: TGCGCCAGCAGCTTGGGGCCCAGGGTAATCACCGGGGAGCTGTTTTTT
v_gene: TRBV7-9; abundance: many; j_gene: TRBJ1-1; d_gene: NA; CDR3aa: CASSPTDPEAFF; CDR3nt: TGTGCCAGCAGCCCCACAGACCCTGAAGCTTTCTTT
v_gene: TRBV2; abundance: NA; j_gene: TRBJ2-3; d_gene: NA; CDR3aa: CASSERRVGDTQYF; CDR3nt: TGTGCCAGCAGTGAACGACGGGTCGGGGATACGCAGTATTTT
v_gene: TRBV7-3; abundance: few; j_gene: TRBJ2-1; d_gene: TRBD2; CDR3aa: CASSKGGTSMYEQFF; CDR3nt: TGTGCCAGCAGCAAGGGCGGGACTAGCATGTATGAGCAGTTCTTC
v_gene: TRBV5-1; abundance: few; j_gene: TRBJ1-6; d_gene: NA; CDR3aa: CASSPGGYSPLHF; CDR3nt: TGCGCCAGCAGCCCCGGTGGTTATTCACCCCTCCACTTT
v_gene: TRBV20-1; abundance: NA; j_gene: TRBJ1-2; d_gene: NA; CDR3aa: CSALPGLHFDGYTF; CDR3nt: TGCAGTGCCCTTCCGGGGCTCCATTTCGATGGCTACACCTTC
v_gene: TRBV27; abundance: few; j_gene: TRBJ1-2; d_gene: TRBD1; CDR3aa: CASSNRGGGYTF; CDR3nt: TGTGCCAGCAGTAACAGGGGCGGTGGCTACACCTTC
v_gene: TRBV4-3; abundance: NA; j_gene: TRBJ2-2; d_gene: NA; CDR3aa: CASSQGLGHAGELFF; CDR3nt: TGCGCCAGCAGCCAAGGGCTGGGTCACGCCGGGGAGCTGTTTTTT
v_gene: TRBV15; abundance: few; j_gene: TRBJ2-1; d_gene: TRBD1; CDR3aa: CATSSSMGTGSYNEQFF; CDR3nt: TGTGCCACCAGCAGCTCAATGGGGACAGGGTCCTACAATGAGCAGTTCTTC
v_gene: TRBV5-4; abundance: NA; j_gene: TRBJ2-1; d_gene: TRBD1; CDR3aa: CASSLAGTGGFNEQFF; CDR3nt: TGTGCCAGCAGCTTGGCCGGGACAGGGGGCTTTAATGAGCAGTTCTTC
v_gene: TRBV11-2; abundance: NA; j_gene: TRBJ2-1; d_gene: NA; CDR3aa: CASSSHTPGLAEGNEQFF; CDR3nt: TGTGCCAGCAGCTCGCACACCCCGGGACTCGCAGAAGGCAATGAGCAGTTCTTC
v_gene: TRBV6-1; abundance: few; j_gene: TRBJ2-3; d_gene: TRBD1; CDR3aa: CASRARDRTTDTQYF; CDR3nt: TGTGCCAGCAGGGCAAGGGACAGAACTACAGATACGCAGTATTTT
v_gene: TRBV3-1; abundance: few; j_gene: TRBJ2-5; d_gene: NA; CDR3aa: CASSQWGETQYF; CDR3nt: TGTGCCAGCAGCCAGTGGGGAGAGACCCAGTACTTC
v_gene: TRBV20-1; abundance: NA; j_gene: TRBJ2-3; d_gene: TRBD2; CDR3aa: CSASRDYQATDTQYF; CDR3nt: TGCAGTGCTAGCCGGGACTATCAGGCCACAGATACGCAGTATTTT
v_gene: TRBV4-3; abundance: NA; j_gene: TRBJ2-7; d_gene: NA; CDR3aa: CASSQDIGARSYEQYF; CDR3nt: TGCGCCAGCAGCCAAGATATCGGGGCCCGTTCCTACGAGCAGTACTTC
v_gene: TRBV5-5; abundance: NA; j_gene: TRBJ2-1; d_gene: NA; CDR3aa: CASRTFSSYNEQFF; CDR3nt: TGTGCCAGCAGGACCTTCAGCTCCTACAATGAGCAGTTCTTC
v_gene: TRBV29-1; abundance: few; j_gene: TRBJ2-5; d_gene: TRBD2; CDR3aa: CSVEDGERGKYDDETQYF; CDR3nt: TGCAGCGTTGAAGATGGGGAGCGGGGGAAGTACGACGACGAGACCCAGTACTTC
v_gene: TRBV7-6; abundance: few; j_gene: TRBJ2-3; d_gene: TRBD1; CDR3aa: CASSILRGTGEDTQYF; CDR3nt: TGTGCCAGCAGCATCCTCCGTGGGACAGGGGAAGATACGCAGTATTTT
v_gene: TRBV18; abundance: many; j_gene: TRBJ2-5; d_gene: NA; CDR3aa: CASSPLAIQETQYF; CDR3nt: TGTGCCAGCTCACCATTAGCGATCCAAGAGACCCAGTACTTC
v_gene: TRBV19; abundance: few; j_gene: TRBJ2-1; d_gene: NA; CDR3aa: CASSIYSSYNEQFF; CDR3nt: TGTGCCAGTAGTATTTATAGCTCCTACAATGAGCAGTTCTTC
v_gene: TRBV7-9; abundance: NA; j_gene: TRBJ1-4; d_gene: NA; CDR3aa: CASSNPQGNFGNEKLFF; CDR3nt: TGTGCCAGCAGCAACCCCCAGGGAAATTTCGGTAATGAAAAACTGTTTTTT
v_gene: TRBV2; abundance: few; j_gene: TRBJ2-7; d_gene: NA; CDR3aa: CASSDYTASYEQYF; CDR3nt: TGTGCCAGCAGCGATTACACGGCTTCCTACGAGCAGTACTTC
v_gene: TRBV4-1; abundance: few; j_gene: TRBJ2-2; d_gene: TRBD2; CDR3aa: CASSQDDRAGSRELFF; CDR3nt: TGCGCCAGCAGCCAAGATGACAGAGCGGGGTCTAGGGAGCTGTTTTTT
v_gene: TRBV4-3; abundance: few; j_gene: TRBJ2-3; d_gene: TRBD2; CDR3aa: CASSQEAGGLDTQYF; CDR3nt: TGCGCCAGCAGCCAGGAAGCGGGGGGCCTAGATACGCAGTATTTT
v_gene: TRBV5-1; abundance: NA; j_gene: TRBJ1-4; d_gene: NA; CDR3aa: CASSPSGGTTNEKLFF; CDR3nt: TGCGCCAGCAGCCCCAGCGGGGGTACAACTAATGAAAAACTGTTTTTT
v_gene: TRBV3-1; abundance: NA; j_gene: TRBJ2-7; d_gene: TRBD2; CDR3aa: CASSQGLAGLSYEQYF; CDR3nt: TGTGCCAGCAGCCAGGGACTAGCGGGGCTCTCCTACGAGCAGTACTTC
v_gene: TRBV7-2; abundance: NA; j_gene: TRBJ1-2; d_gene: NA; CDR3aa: CASSFNRGQGGYGYTF; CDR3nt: TGTGCCAGCAGCTTCAATAGGGGCCAGGGAGGCTATGGCTACACCTTC
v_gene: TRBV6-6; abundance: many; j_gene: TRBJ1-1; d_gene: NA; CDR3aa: CASSSRVEAFF; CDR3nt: TGTGCCAGCAGTTCACGGGTTGAAGCTTTCTTT
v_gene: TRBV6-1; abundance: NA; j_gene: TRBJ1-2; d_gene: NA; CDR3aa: CASSEYWDAPDGYTF; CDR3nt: TGTGCCAGCAGTGAATATTGGGACGCCCCTGATGGCTACACCTTC
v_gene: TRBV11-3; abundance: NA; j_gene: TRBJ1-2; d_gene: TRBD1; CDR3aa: CASSWPNSDRGDGYTF; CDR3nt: TGTGCCAGCAGCTGGCCTAATTCGGACAGGGGGGATGGCTACACCTTC
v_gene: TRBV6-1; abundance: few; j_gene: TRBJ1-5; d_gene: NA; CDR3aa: CASSESLNQPQHF; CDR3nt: TGTGCCAGCAGTGAGTCCCTTAATCAGCCCCAGCATTTT
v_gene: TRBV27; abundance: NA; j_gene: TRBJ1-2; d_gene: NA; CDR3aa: CASSLSGKGSGYTF; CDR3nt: TGTGCCAGCAGTTTATCTGGGAAGGGGAGTGGCTACACCTTC
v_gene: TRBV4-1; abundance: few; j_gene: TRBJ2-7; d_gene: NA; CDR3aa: CASSQILGSSYEQYF; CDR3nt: TGCGCCAGCAGCCAAATCCTCGGGTCCTCCTACGAGCAGTACTTC
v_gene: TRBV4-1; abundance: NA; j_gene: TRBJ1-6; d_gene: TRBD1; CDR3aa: CASSRVDRGDSPLHF; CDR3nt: TGCGCCAGCAGCCGGGTGGACAGGGGCGATTCACCCCTCCACTTT
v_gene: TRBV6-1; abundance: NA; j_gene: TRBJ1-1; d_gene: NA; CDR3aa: CASSDRGLTEAFF; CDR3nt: TGTGCCAGCAGTGATCGGGGGCTGACTGAAGCTTTCTTT
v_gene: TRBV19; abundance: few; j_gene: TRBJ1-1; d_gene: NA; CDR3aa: CASSTQGPDTEAFF; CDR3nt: TGTGCCAGTAGTACGCAGGGGCCTGACACTGAAGCTTTCTTT
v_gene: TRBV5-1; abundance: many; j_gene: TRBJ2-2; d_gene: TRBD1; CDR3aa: CASSLDRGLNTGELFF; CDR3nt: TGCGCCAGCAGCTTGGACAGGGGGCTGAACACCGGGGAGCTGTTTTTT
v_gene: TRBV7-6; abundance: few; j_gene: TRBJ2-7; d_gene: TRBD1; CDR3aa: CASSDRDRVPYEQYF; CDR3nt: TGTGCCAGCAGCGACCGGGACAGGGTCCCCTACGAGCAGTACTTC
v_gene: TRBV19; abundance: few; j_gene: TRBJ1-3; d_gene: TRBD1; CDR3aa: CATEDRVRNTIYF; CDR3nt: TGTGCCACTGAAGACAGGGTACGAAACACCATATATTTT